This TCR beta chain stems from a study of blood T cell repertoires in COVID-19 (dated by TCRdb to 2020 to 2021). About the investigation overall: Collaborator samples came from the United States, Italy and Spain and covered acute and convalescent phases of COVID-19. The material from the prospective study consisted of cDNA or gDNA derived from T cells, B-cell-depleted T cells, or PBMCs. The dataset comprised deeply sampled blood TCRbeta repertoires from subjects exposed to, actively infected with, or recovered from COVID-19. A freely available public database, intended as a resource for researchers studying the immune response to SARS-CoV-2, is where the repertoires were released. The samples were drawn from the first 160 participants of the ongoing ImmuneRACE study and from over 950 subjects provided by 6 global collaborators. The sample metadata nearly always contained a de-identified subject ID, COVID-19 status, age in years and sex. Where available, HLA class I and class II types were obtained from metadata supplied by the sample provider rather than from assay-based typing.

TCRbeta CDR3 regions were amplified from genomic DNA using the immunoSEQ Assay, a bias-controlled multiplex PCR. The published analysis was carried out like this. The number of nucleated cells in each sample was estimated by amplification of reference gene primers within the assay. Sequence reads were collapsed and filtered to measure the absolute abundance of every unique TCRbeta CDR3 rearrangement. For each sample, productive Simpson clonality was calculated as the square root of Simpson's diversity index over productive rearrangements. The table was pulled from immuneACCESS by TCRdb, which kept in-frame rearrangements only. Such tables lose some clones; where checked, under half of the loss comes from unresolved V genes, and the rest has no known cause. V, J and clone size reflect that table, while D and trimming were determined from the DNA. Here the sample has just over 90,000 clones; roughly 90% occur a single time. 1.5% of the sample goes to the ten largest clones.

Whole blood was collected in K2EDTA tubes by collaborating institutions according to the institutions' own protocols. For TCRbeta analysis, collaborators shipped samples in one of three forms: frozen whole blood, isolated PBMCs, or DNA extracted from either of those sample types. As for this clone: Its antigen is unknown. No base quality information exists; no much larger clone differs at one position.

The paper as a whole reports these results and caveats: Clinical and demographic metadata were provided uncurated, with the amount varying by source and participant.

The CDR3 contains 17 residues, cysteine and phenylalanine counted. Solely the CDR3 DNA is kept, with 51 bases framed from the first base. CDR1 and CDR2, looked up from the germline V gene, are KGHSH and LQKENI. Germline trimming amounts to 3 bases on V and 8 bases on J, with 10 as the count of junction bases outside the gene matches. The rearrangement joined TRBV18 to TRBJ2-1, and 13 bases in between align with TRBD2. Sequencing used peripheral blood. This sequence was found in a human donor with active COVID-19. The donor label of this sample is uncertain. The sequenced DNA is TGTGCCAGCTCACCCCGACTAGCGGGGGGCCCCTTGGATGAGCAGTTCTTC. It specifies CASSPRLAGGPLDEQFF.